These 15 T cell receptor beta chains were sequenced from one sample in a study of identical twins. TCRdb reprocessed the 5' RACE reads with MiXCR, giving one entry per CDR3 protein. Counted here are roughly 750,000 distinct CDR3 sequences, 20% to 25% occurring once; the ten biggest clones make up around 4.5%. These same data were also listed under a study on T cells expressing NK-cell markers.

Sample: PBMCs. The receptors come from a woman in her late teens or twenties in good health.

The V call is TRBV7-8, the J call TRBJ1-1, with unresolved D. This CDR3 has 14 amino acids. Germline loops: CDR1 SGHVS, CDR2 FQNEAQ. Trimming removed 5 bases from V and 5 bases from J, with 15 bases in between. The CDR3 reads CASSPYHQGTEAFF. The CDR3 DNA reads TGTGCCAGCAGCCCCTACCACCAAGGGACTGAAGCTTTCTTT. Filled out from reference TRBV7-8 and TRBJ1-1, the complete variable domain reads GAGVSQSPRYKVAKRGQDVALRCDPISGHVSLFWYQQALGQGPEFLTYFQNEAQLDKSGLPSDRFFAERPEGSVSTLKIQRTQQEDSAVYLCASSPYHQGTEAFFGQGTRLTVV.

V gene TRBV12-3 or TRBV12-4 combines with J gene TRBJ2-1; 12 nucleotides line up with TRBD2. The CDR3 runs 16 residues. Unmatched junction bases numbered 8, after V lost 5 bases and J lost 6 bases. Here the CDR3 reads CASSPPLAGGPNEQFF. DNA of the CDR3: TGTGCCAGCAGTCCCCCCCTAGCGGGGGGGCCCAATGAGCAGTTCTTC.

In this sample, this clonotype turned up a few times. This chain uses TRBV16 with TRBJ2-1; 7 nucleotides align to TRBD1. V dropped 3 bases and J dropped 7; count of bases not matched to a gene: 3. The CDR3 is made up of 13 amino acids. Germline V lookup: CDR1 KGHSY, CDR2 FQNENV. The CDR3 region has the DNA TGTGCCAGCAGCCACTGGACAGGTAATGAGCAGTTCTTC. This sequence encodes CASSHWTGNEQFF.

Many counts were recorded for this clonotype. This sequence joins TRBV20-1 and TRBJ2-3; 11 positions match TRBD2. After removal of 0 bases from V and 6 bases from J, the junction contained 2 bases not matched to a gene. The CDR3 has 14 residues. CDR1 is DFQATT and CDR2 is SNEGSKA in the germline V gene (reference sequence). This chain's CDR3 is CSARDGTSGDTQYF. CDR3 DNA: TGCAGTGCTAGAGATGGGACTAGCGGCGATACGCAGTATTTT.

This chain joins TRBV20-1 and TRBJ2-3; D tentatively reads TRBD1 or TRBD2 (5 bases each). The CDR3 is made up of 18 amino acids. The germline V gene has CDR1 DFQATT and CDR2 SNEGSKA (reference sequence). Trimming removed 0 bases from V and 5 bases from J, with 24 bases in between. The DNA for the CDR3 is TGCAGTGCTAGAGAACGGGGCGGCGGCCCAACGAGAGGAGATACGCAGTATTTT. It encodes CSARERGGGPTRGDTQYF.

There are many counts of this clonotype. At one end the junction does not follow the germline gene, possibly because of a read error. V is TRBV5-1 and J is TRBJ2-1; TRBD2 matches at 15 bases. This CDR3 region has 16 residues. The V gene's germline CDR1 is SGHRS and CDR2 YFSETQ. The CDR3 nucleotides read TGTGCCAGCAGCCTAGGACTAGCGGGGGGGTACAATGAGCAGTTCTTC. It codes for CASSLGLAGGYNEQFF.

This clonotype was counted ten times or more. The chain links TRBV20-1 to TRBJ2-7; D call uncertain. The CDR3 runs 12 residues. The germline V gene encodes CDR1 DFQATT and CDR2 SNEGSKA (reference sequence). V was trimmed by 3 bases and J by 4 bases, leaving 10 bases between them. The CDR3 DNA sequence: TGCAGTGCTAGTTCTGCAACGTACGAGCAGTACTTC. It is translated as CSASSATYEQYF.

This clonotype has just one count. This chain joins TRBV5-1 and TRBJ2-7; possible D gene TRBD1, 5 bases. Trimming took off 5 bases at V and 5 bases at J, with 8 bases between the two ends. The V gene's germline CDR1 is SGHRS and CDR2 YFSETQ. The CDR3 has 11 residues. DNA of the CDR3: TGCGCCAGCAGGAAGGGGAACGAGCAGTACTTC. It specifies CASRKGNEQYF.

The sample holds a few counts of this clonotype. The chain uses TRBV5-1 and TRBJ2-1; 7 bases match TRBD2. Germline assignment: CDR1 SGHRS and CDR2 YFSETQ. The CDR3 is 14 amino acids. The J segment lost 3 bases and the V segment lost 7 bases, leaving 7 bases of the junction unmatched. CDR3 DNA sequence: TGCGCCAGCGGGCGGCTAGCGGACTACAATGAGCAGTTCTTC. This sequence encodes CASGRLADYNEQFF.

At least ten counts were recorded for this clonotype. The chain recombines TRBV20-1 with TRBJ2-7, with D possibly matching TRBD2 (6 bases). Germline values: CDR1 DFQATT, CDR2 SNEGSKA (reference sequence). This CDR3 contains 15 residues. V lost 0 bases, J lost 0 bases, and 12 bases lay in between. As DNA, the CDR3 is TGCAGTGCTAGAGACCCGGGAGTTAGCTCCTACGAGCAGTACTTC. Protein: CSARDPGVSSYEQYF.

The table lists this clonotype with a few counts. The CDR3 reads CSVTVTRESYEQYF. The CDR3, as DNA: TGCAGCGTGACCGTAACTAGAGAATCCTACGAGCAGTACTTC. V is TRBV29-1 and J is TRBJ2-7, with D tentatively TRBD2 (5 bases). The CDR3 totals 14 residues. CDR1 is SQVTM and CDR2 is ANQGSEA in the germline V gene. The V and J ends lost 6 bases and 1 base respectively, with 16 bases between them.

V gene TRBV5-4 combines with J gene TRBJ2-1, with 12 bases identical to TRBD2. Germline CDR1 and CDR2: SGHNT and YYREEE (reference sequence). The J segment lost 7 bases and the V segment lost 4 bases, leaving 6 bases of the junction unmatched. The CDR3 runs to 15 residues. CDR3 DNA: TGTGCCAGCAGCCCTAGCGGGGGGGCTAAGAATGAGCAGTTCTTC. Amino acids: CASSPSGGAKNEQFF.

V gene TRBV7-2 combines with J gene TRBJ1-5, with D maybe TRBD1 (5 bases). Trimming shortened V by 5 bases and J by 6 bases, and 14 bases separated the two germline ends. Germline V gene lookup returns CDR1 SGHTA and CDR2 FQGNSA. The CDR3 consists of 14 residues. Here the CDR3 reads CASSQGVRSQPQHF. The CDR3, as DNA: TGTGCCAGCAGCCAAGGGGTACGTAGTCAGCCCCAGCATTTT.

V usage is TRBV5-1 and J usage is TRBJ2-5; D unresolved. Germline CDR1 reads SGHRS; CDR2 reads YFSETQ. The CDR3 totals 17 residues. V lost 0 bases and J 5 bases, leaving 20 bases between the germline ends. CDR3 nucleotide sequence: TGCGCCAGCAGCTTGGGGAGTAGTGGAGTTCTCCCGGAGACCCAGTACTTC. This gives the protein CASSLGSSGVLPETQYF.

The chain carries TRBV10-3 and TRBJ1-2, with D unclear. The germline V gene encodes CDR1 ENHRY and CDR2 SYGVKD. The V gene lost 6 bases and the J gene lost 8 bases, with 13 bases spanning the gap. The CDR3 is 12 residues long. CDR3 nucleotides: TGTGCCATCAGCGCAGGCATGGGAGGCTACACCTTC. It encodes CAISAGMGGYTF.